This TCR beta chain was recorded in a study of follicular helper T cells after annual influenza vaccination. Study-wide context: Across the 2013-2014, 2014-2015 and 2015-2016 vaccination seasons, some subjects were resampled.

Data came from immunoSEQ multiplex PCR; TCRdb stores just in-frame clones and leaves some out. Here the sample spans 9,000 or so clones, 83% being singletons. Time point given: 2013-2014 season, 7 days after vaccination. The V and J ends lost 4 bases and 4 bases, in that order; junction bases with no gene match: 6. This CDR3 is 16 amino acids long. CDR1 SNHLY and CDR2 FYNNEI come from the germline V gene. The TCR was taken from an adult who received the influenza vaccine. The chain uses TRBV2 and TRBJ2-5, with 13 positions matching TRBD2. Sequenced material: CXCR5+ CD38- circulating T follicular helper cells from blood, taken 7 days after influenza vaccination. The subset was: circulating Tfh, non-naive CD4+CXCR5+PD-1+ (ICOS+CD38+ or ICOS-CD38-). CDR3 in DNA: TGTGCCAGCAGTGCCGACCGGACTAGCGGGGGAGAGACCCAGTACTTC. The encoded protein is CASSADRTSGGETQYF.